The T cell receptor beta chain described here comes from a study of cytomegalovirus exposure and HLA in healthy donors. Study-wide results and limits: When the data were analyzed later, several of the most significant clusters appeared to be linked to common viral pathogens. The authors enumerated under 200 TCR beta chains as linked to cytomegalovirus. Reports showed the classifier diagnosing cytomegalovirus status with high specificity and sensitivity.

Donors consisted of healthy bone marrow donors. In the PCR, 60 Vbeta and 13 Jbeta primers were used. Here immunoSEQ multiplex PCR was the method, and the copy in TCRdb shows in-frame clones only, minus some. The table has 95,000 to 150,000 clones, roughly 80% seen once; the top ten hold roughly 2.5%. Note on this clone: Its target is not known.

The clonotype was recovered from a woman aged 40 to 49 in good health and CMV-seropositive. The source material was PBMCs.

In DNA, the CDR3 is TGTGCCAGCAGTGGCGAGGGAAGAGCTAACTATGGCTACACCTTC. Translating gives CASSGEGRANYGYTF. The chain is built from TRBV6-1 and TRBJ1-2; D uncertain. V was shortened by 4 bases and J by 0 bases, with 12 bases between the two germline ends. Looked up from germline, CDR1 is MNHNS and CDR2 is SASEGT. The CDR3 is 15 amino acids.